One sample yielded the 19 T cell receptor beta chains listed below, sequenced in a study of T cell changes during pregnancy in multiple sclerosis. The method was immunoSEQ multiplex PCR; TCRdb's version includes in-frame clones alone and lacks a portion of them. Among just under 20,000 clones listed, around 86% were seen once. The sample here was CD8+ T cells from peripheral blood mononuclear cells, taken in the third trimester of pregnancy. The receptors were gathered from a female donor in good health, enrolled as a control in a pregnancy study.

The chain combines TRBV27 with TRBJ1-5; tentative D call: TRBD1 (5 bases). V was shortened by 7 bases and J by 7 bases, with 17 bases between the two germline ends. Per germline, CDR1 MNHEY and CDR2 SMNVEV (reference sequence). The CDR3 sequence is 14 residues long. CDR3 sequence (DNA): TGTGCCAGCACCACGGGTGGCGGGGGACAGCCCCAGCATTTT. Translation: CASTTGGGGQPQHF.

This chain uses TRBV5-3 with TRBJ2-1; 10 bases match TRBD2. TRBV5-3 is noted as an ORF with a role that remains uncertain. The CDR3 has 20 amino acids. V shed 1 base, J shed 0 bases, and the junction held 13 bases outside the gene matches. DNA for the CDR3: TGTGCCAGAAGCTTGCATAGCGGGGGGACACCTAAGAGCTCCTACAATGAGCAGTTCTTC. Translated: CARSLHSGGTPKSSYNEQFF.

Judged by abundance, this clone is medium-sized. The chain combines TRBV6-5 with TRBJ2-1; D not resolved. The CDR3 runs 13 residues. Germline CDR1 is MNHEY and CDR2 is SVGAGI. The V end was cut by 1 base, the J end by 10 bases, with 11 bases between. DNA of the CDR3: TGTGCCAGCAGTTACTTTCGCGGTTCGGAGCAGTTCTTC. Protein: CASSYFRGSEQFF.

CDR3 in amino acids: CASSIVPGQFGYEQYF. DNA for the CDR3: TGTGCCAGTAGTATAGTACCGGGACAGTTCGGGTACGAGCAGTACTTC. The J gene is TRBJ2-7, the V gene TRBV19, with 7 bases that match TRBD1. Germline V CDR1 and CDR2: LNHDA, SQIVND (reference sequence). V shed 1 base and J 4 bases; nucleotides not matched to a gene: 10. There are 16 residues in the CDR3. Full variable domain (remainder filled in from reference TRBV19 and TRBJ2-7): DGGITQSPKYLFRKEGQNVTLSCEQNLNHDAMYWYRQDPGQGLRLIYYSQIVNDFQKGDIAEGYSVSREKKESFPLTVTSAQKNPTAFYLCASSIVPGQFGYEQYFGPGTRLTVT.

The rearrangement links TRBV4-3 to TRBJ1-6; TRBD1 matches at 9 bases. The CDR3 has 15 residues. Unmatched junction bases numbered 1, after V lost 0 bases and J lost 7 bases. Germline V lookup: CDR1 LGHNA, CDR2 YSLEER. In DNA form, the CDR3 reads TGCGCCAGCAGCCAAGAAGGGACAGGGAATTCACCCCTCCACTTT. It encodes CASSQEGTGNSPLHF.

The V gene is TRBV6-5, the J gene TRBJ1-1, with D hard to call. This CDR3 is built from 11 residues. Between the trimmed V and J ends, which lost 6 bases and 3 bases, there was a span of 5 bases. CDR1 and CDR2 from the germline V gene are MNHEY and SVGAGI. The CDR3 spells CASSQYTEAFF. The CDR3 DNA follows: TGTGCCAGCAGCCAGTACACTGAAGCTTTCTTT.

The chain combines TRBV1 with TRBJ1-1. TRBV1 is deemed a pseudogene. There are 14 residues in the CDR3. CDR3 protein: CTSSQRGGGSSAFF. In DNA, the CDR3 is TGCACCAGCAGCCAGCGAGGGGGGGGAAGTAGTGCTTTCTTT.

This clone was seen a handful of times. The chain joins TRBV10-3 to TRBJ1-2; D might be TRBD1 (6 bases). Germline V gene sequence: CDR1 ENHRY, CDR2 SYGVKD. The CDR3 is made up of 15 amino acids. V gave up 4 bases and J gave up 3 bases, with 15 bases separating them. This chain's CDR3 is CAISVGVTGDYGYTF. DNA for the CDR3: TGTGCCATCAGTGTCGGGGTGACAGGAGACTATGGCTACACCTTC.

The chain couples TRBV7-8 to TRBJ1-6; 7 nucleotides match TRBD1. The CDR3 is 17 residues long. The ends lost 5 bases at V and 1 base at J; junction bases unmatched: 8. Per germline, CDR1 SGHVS and CDR2 FQNEAQ. CDR3: CASSPDRLGSYNSPLHF. As DNA, the CDR3 is TGTGCCAGCAGCCCGGACAGGCTGGGGTCCTATAATTCACCCCTCCACTTT.

This chain joins TRBV4-3 and TRBJ2-1; the D gene is possibly TRBD2 (6 bases). Germline V CDR1 and CDR2: LGHNA, YSLEER. The V end lost 0 bases, the J end lost 4 bases, and 16 bases lay between the germline ends. This CDR3 has 17 amino acids. The CDR3 spells CASSQDPPGEAYNEQFF. The CDR3 region has the DNA TGCGCCAGCAGCCAAGATCCCCCCGGGGAGGCATACAATGAGCAGTTCTTC.

The chain couples TRBV30 to TRBJ2-7, with D possibly matching TRBD2 (6 bases). The CDR3 is 14 amino acids. Germline V gives CDR1 GTSNPN, CDR2 SVGIG (reference sequence). The V and J ends lost 0 bases and 2 bases respectively, with 11 bases between them. CDR3 bases: TGTGCCTGGAGTGTAACCGGGGGTACCTACGAGCAGTACTTC. Amino acids: CAWSVTGGTYEQYF.

The chain combines TRBV9 with TRBJ2-5; 14 bases match TRBD2. The V segment lost 0 bases and the J segment 11 bases; nucleotides outside the gene matches: 9. This CDR3 has 16 amino acids. Germline-derived CDR1 and CDR2 are SGDLS and YYNGEE. DNA of the CDR3: TGTGCCAGCAGCGTAGGATTTTCGGGACTAGCGGGAGAGCAGTACTTC. This encodes CASSVGFSGLAGEQYF.

The chain combines TRBV30 with TRBJ1-1; no reliable D call. From germline, CDR1 is GTSNPN and CDR2 SVGIG (reference sequence). The ends were cut back, 0 bases at V and 1 base at J, with 12 bases in the middle. The CDR3 runs to 15 residues. DNA for the CDR3: TGTGCCTGGAGTGTAAAGAGGGTCACGAACACTGAAGCTTTCTTT. Translated: CAWSVKRVTNTEAFF.

The chain recombines TRBV7-9 with TRBJ2-5; 9 positions agree with TRBD1. The J call may be wrong; the DNA end is better matched by TRBJ2-7. Germline lookup yields CDR1 SEHNR and CDR2 FQNEAQ (reference sequence). CDR3 length equals 13 residues. The CDR3 sequence is CASSRQGEVEQYF. CDR3 DNA sequence: TGTGCCAGCAGCCGACAGGGGGAGGTCGAGCAGTACTTC.

V and J are TRBV4-3 and TRBJ1-6; 7 bases align to TRBD1. Germline values: CDR1 LGHNA, CDR2 YSLEER. The CDR3 is made up of 13 amino acids. J gave up 7 bases and V 5 bases, and 2 bases lay outside the gene matches. DNA for the CDR3: TGCGCCAGCAGCGGGACAGTAAATTCACCCCTCCACTTT. It specifies CASSGTVNSPLHF.

This clone was picked up a small number of times. The chain employs TRBV6-1 and TRBJ1-2; D is unresolved. Germline V gene sequence: CDR1 MNHNS, CDR2 SASEGT. V was pared by 2 bases and J by 0 bases, with 7 bases between. This CDR3 has 14 residues. CDR3 protein: CASSELVANYGYTF. CDR3 nucleotides: TGTGCCAGCAGTGAATTAGTGGCTAACTATGGCTACACCTTC.

This clone was found once. V and J are TRBV27 and TRBJ2-1; possibly TRBD2 for D (7 bases). CDR3 length equals 12 residues. The V end was cut by 11 bases, the J end by 3 bases, with 11 bases between. Germline V CDR1 and CDR2: MNHEY, SMNVEV (reference sequence). CDR3 DNA: TGTGCCGTCGGGGGGCGCTACAATGAGCAGTTCTTC. It is translated as CAVGGRYNEQFF.

This chain links TRBV4-1 with TRBJ2-1, with D tentatively TRBD1 (5 bases). Germline CDR1 MGHRA, CDR2 YSYEKL. The CDR3 covers 14 residues. Trimming left V 3 bases short and J 5 bases short, with 11 bases between. The CDR3 nucleotides are TGCGCCAGCAGCCAGGTACAAGGGGACAATGAGCAGTTCTTC. This encodes CASSQVQGDNEQFF.

The V gene is TRBV4-3, the J gene TRBJ1-1; 7 bases agree with TRBD1. CDR1 is LGHNA and CDR2 is YSLEER in the germline V gene. The CDR3 consists of 15 residues. Germline trimming cut 1 base from V and 11 bases from J; bases unmatched to any gene: 13. The CDR3 nucleotides read TGCGCCAGCAGCCAAGGGTTGACAGGGACTTTCTCGGCTTTCTTT. It translates to CASSQGLTGTFSAFF.